The clone carrying this TCR beta chain was found many times. No antigen is known for it. The sample is drawn from a study of blood T cells in healthy people across ages. V shed 5 bases and J shed 2 bases, with 10 bases lying between them. The CDR3 extends over 13 amino acids. A second roughly 7 to 12 cycle PCR used barcoded and J-beta primers. Each CDR3 protein gets one entry after TCRdb re-called the 5' RACE reads with MiXCR. Of around 1,800,000 distinct CDR3 sequences listed, about two fifths are singletons. Broader study findings: Unsorted PBMCs prevented conclusive naive versus antigen-experienced comparison. Age brought a roughly linear fall in TCR beta diversity measured per million T cells. Estimates based on one million T cells were treated as lower bounds. Any changes in expanded clonotypes were possibly confounded, as donor CMV status remained unknown.

Sequences were obtained from blood. The V and J genes are TRBV12-3 or TRBV12-4 and TRBJ2-7; no reliable D call. This TCR was sampled from a human donor in good health. The CDR3 reads CASSLTVPYEQYF. The CDR3 nucleotides read TGTGCCAGCAGTCTCACAGTTCCCTACGAGCAGTACTTC.